This T cell receptor (beta chain) was retrieved from a study of beta chain features in type 1 diabetes. Study-level background: Patients were similar to healthy donors in age and gender (as well as in cell yields).

About this clone: Its antigen is currently unknown.

From germline, CDR1 is MNHNS and CDR2 SASEGT. The CDR3 consists of 15 residues. Between the trimmed V and J ends, which lost 0 bases and 4 bases, there was a span of 12 bases. Every isolated RNA sample was fully reverse transcribed, so sequencing captured expressed TCRB transcripts. Assay used: immunoSEQ multiplex PCR; TCRdb lists only in-frame clones, some missing. Of hundreds of thousands of clones in the sample, 11% to 15% were seen once. Study-wide results and limits: When Type 1 diabetes patients were examined, their TCRB CDR3s proved moderately but significantly shorter in all four CD4+ subsets. Researchers reported that naive, central memory and Treg TCRB repertoires appeared more similar in patients than in healthy donors.

This sequence originates from a man aged 18 to 30 with type 1 diabetes. Source material: naive CD4+ T cells from blood. This rearrangement joins TRBV6-1 to TRBJ2-5; weak D call: TRBD1 (6 bases). As DNA, the CDR3 is TGTGCCAGCAGTGAAGCTCACAGGGCGGGAGAGACCCAGTACTTC. Its protein product is CASSEAHRAGETQYF.